The sequence of this T cell receptor (beta chain) was determined in a study of cytomegalovirus exposure and HLA in healthy donors. The overall study: Earlier results showed approximately 120 million unique TCR beta sequences derived from approximately 170 million T cells. General study points: At a 0.05 false discovery rate, a later analysis found 16,951 TCR beta sequences to be associated with HLA alleles. Several top significant clusters appeared, in a later analysis, to be linked to common viral pathogens. Later on, a genetic analysis was performed. It linked a missense variant in DCLRE1C with V- and J-gene trimming of TCR beta.

Primers included in the PCR were 60 Vbeta and 13 Jbeta primers. The protocol was immunoSEQ multiplex PCR, while the TCRdb copy is restricted to in-frame clones and leaves out a portion. The data contain over 100,000 clones, roughly 85% of them singletons. This CDR3 contains 15 residues. With 4 bases clipped from V and 1 base from J, the junction kept 6 bases outside the gene matches. CDR1 MDHEN and CDR2 SYDVKM come from the germline V gene. Details on this clone: Its antigen is unidentified.

V is TRBV28 and J is TRBJ1-1, with TRBD1 identical over 7 bases. Sequencing was done on a sample of PBMCs. The TCR comes from a man aged 30 to 45 in good health and CMV-seropositive. The CDR3 DNA sequence: TGTGCCAGCAGTTCGATTTGGACAGGGAACACTGAAGCTTTCTTT. It encodes CASSSIWTGNTEAFF. The full variable domain, in which reference TRBV28 and TRBJ1-1 provide the parts outside the CDR3, is DVKVTQSSRYLVKRTGEKVFLECVQDMDHENMFWYRQDPGLGLRLIYFSYDVKMKEKGDIPEGYSVSREKKERFSLILESASTNQTSMYLCASSSIWTGNTEAFFGQGTRLTVV.